This TCR beta chain was captured by sequencing in a study of T-cell reconstitution after alpha-beta-depleted transplantation in children. The study's findings and limits: Surviving recipient cells, namely T cells and thymic progenitors, were the source of high day-60 TCRbeta diversity in some patients. As was reported, about two months after transplant, alpha-beta T cells came from several hundred expanded graft clones. After one year, T-cell counts and TCRbeta diversity mostly came from new T cells.

This clonotype was observed a handful of times. What it binds is unknown. This CDR3 is built from 14 residues. Germline V CDR1 and CDR2: SGHRS, YFSETQ. Trimming at V came to 4 bases and at J to 7 bases, leaving 6 bases not matched to a gene. The authors prepared the TCRbeta library with unique molecular identifiers. A single record per CDR3 protein comes from TCRdb applying MiXCR to the PCR reads. The sample shows 700,000 to 850,000 distinct CDR3 sequences, 15% to 20% of them seen only once. The chain is built from TRBV5-1 and TRBJ2-7; 12 nucleotides agree with TRBD1. The source is a male patient younger than 18 who had a stem cell transplant for acute lymphoblastic leukemia, so the T cells may come from the graft donor. The sample here was PBMCs, mostly from graft donor cells, taken 360 days after TCRalphabeta/CD19-depleted stem cell transplant. CDR3 region: CASSPGQGAQEQYF. The CDR3 DNA sequence: TGCGCCAGCAGCCCGGGACAGGGGGCGCAGGAGCAGTACTTC.